The T cell receptor beta chain described here comes from a study of cytomegalovirus exposure and HLA in healthy donors. This clone was detected a few times. Libraries were prepared by immunoSEQ multiplex PCR; TCRdb keeps only in-frame clonotypes and omits some of them. The sample shows approximately 270,000 clones, around 85% of them seen only once. Trimming removed 0 bases at V and 4 bases at J, with 7 bases between. Germline CDR1 reads KGHSY; CDR2 reads FQNENV. CDR3 length: 14 residues. The sequenced sample consisted of PBMCs. The chain links TRBV16 to TRBJ1-5; D not resolved. This sequence originates from a woman aged 18 to 35 in good health and CMV-seronegative. For the CDR3, the DNA is TGTGCCAGCAGCCAATCTCCGGGAAATCAGCCCCAGCATTTT. Amino acids: CASSQSPGNQPQHF. Full variable domain (missing parts from reference TRBV16 and TRBJ1-5): GEEVAQTPKHLVRGEGQKAKLYCAPIKGHSYVFWYQQVLKNEFKFLISFQNENVFDETGMPKERFSAKCLPNSPCSLEIQATKLEDSAVYFCASSQSPGNQPQHFGDGTRLSIL.